What follows are 9 T cell receptor beta chains derived from one specimen sequenced in a study of T cells in narcolepsy. Measured with immunoSEQ multiplex PCR; TCRdb has only the in-frame clones, and not every one. The profile shows around 30,000 clones, roughly 80% of them singletons. Source material: memory (CD45RA-) CD4+ T cells from blood. Receptor source: a human donor in good health.

The chain links TRBV9 to TRBJ1-1, with unresolved D. This CDR3 has 15 amino acids. V was clipped by 2 bases and J by 3 bases, with 14 bases between them. Germline V gene lookup returns CDR1 SGDLS and CDR2 YYNGEE. CDR3 nucleotides: TGTGCCAGCAGCGTCGCACAAAGGGCCCACACTGAAGCTTTCTTT. Translated: CASSVAQRAHTEAFF.

CDR3 region: CASSRWGLAGGPSGNIQYF. CDR3 coding DNA: TGTGCCAGCAGCCGTTGGGGATTAGCGGGAGGGCCCTCGGGGAACATTCAGTACTTC. The genes are TRBV5-4 and TRBJ2-4; TRBD2 agrees at 11 bases. Per the germline V gene, CDR1 is SGHNT and CDR2 is YYREEE (reference sequence). The V gene end was trimmed by 4 bases and the J gene end by 7 bases; junction bases not matched to a gene: 19. CDR3 size: 19 residues.

The V gene is TRBV6-5, the J gene TRBJ2-2; D ambiguous. The length of the CDR3 is 15 residues. V gave up 0 bases and J gave up 8 bases, with 13 bases separating them. Germline V gives CDR1 MNHEY, CDR2 SVGAGI. Here the CDR3 reads CASSYSSGLGGELFF. The CDR3 DNA reads TGTGCCAGCAGTTACTCGTCCGGGTTGGGAGGGGAGCTGTTTTTT.

The rearrangement links TRBV2 to TRBJ1-1; possible D gene TRBD1, 6 bases. The CDR3 has 17 amino acids. V was cut by 3 bases and J by 6 bases, with 23 bases left in between. Germline CDR1 is SNHLY and CDR2 is FYNNEI. This chain's CDR3 is CASSENTQGWVVAEAFF. CDR3 sequence (DNA): TGTGCCAGCAGTGAGAACACACAGGGATGGGTGGTGGCTGAAGCTTTCTTT.

V usage is TRBV4-2 and J usage is TRBJ1-2; TRBD1 might be the D (6 bases). The V end was cut by 3 bases, the J end by 4 bases, with 18 bases between. The V gene's germline CDR1 is LGHNA and CDR2 YNFKEQ. CDR3 length equals 16 residues. CDR3 DNA sequence: TGTGCCAGCAGCCAGAGCAGGGAGGGGGTGAGCTATGGCTACACCTTC. Protein product: CASSQSREGVSYGYTF.

V usage is TRBV21-1 and J usage is TRBJ2-7. TRBV21-1 counts as a pseudogene. This CDR3 is 19 amino acids long. CDR3 bases: TGTGCCAGCAGCAAAGATTCGGGCGAGTTTACAAGGAGCTCCTACGAGCAGTACTTC. Amino acids: CASSKDSGEFTRSSYEQYF.

This sequence joins TRBV18 and TRBJ2-1; TRBD2 agrees at 8 bases. The CDR3 covers 16 residues. Germline loops: CDR1 KGHSH, CDR2 LQKENI. Losses at the gene ends were 6 bases for V and 5 bases for J; bases not matched to a gene: 12. For the CDR3, the DNA is TGTGCCAGCTCGTCTATCGCGAGCGGGGGAAACAATGAGCAGTTCTTC. It specifies CASSSIASGGNNEQFF.

The rearrangement links TRBV21-1 to TRBJ1-1. TRBV21-1 is a known pseudogene. The CDR3 is 11 residues long. The CDR3 protein is CASPLDTEAFF. The DNA for the CDR3 is TGTGCCAGCCCTTTGGACACTGAAGCTTTCTTT.

This chain links TRBV6-5 with TRBJ1-1; possibly TRBD1 for D (5 bases). CDR1 is MNHEY, CDR2 SVGAGI, per germline. The V gene lost 3 bases and the J gene lost 1 base, with 6 bases spanning the gap. The CDR3 has 13 amino acids. For the CDR3, the DNA is TGTGCCAGCAGTTATACAGGGAACACTGAAGCTTTCTTT. Its protein product is CASSYTGNTEAFF.